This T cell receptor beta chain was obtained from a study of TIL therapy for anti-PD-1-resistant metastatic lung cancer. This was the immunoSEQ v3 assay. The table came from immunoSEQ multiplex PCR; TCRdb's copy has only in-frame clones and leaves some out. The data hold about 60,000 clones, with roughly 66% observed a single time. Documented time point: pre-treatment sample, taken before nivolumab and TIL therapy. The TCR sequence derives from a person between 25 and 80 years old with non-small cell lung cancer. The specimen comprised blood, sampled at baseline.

Written as DNA, the CDR3 is TGTGCCAGCAGCGCCGATATAGACAGATCTAGCACAGATACGCAGTATTTT. Its translation: CASSADIDRSSTDTQYF. V usage is TRBV9 and J usage is TRBJ2-3; D may be TRBD1 (5 bases). The CDR3 runs to 17 residues. V lost 3 bases and J 0 bases, leaving 17 bases between the germline ends. Germline V gives CDR1 SGDLS, CDR2 YYNGEE.